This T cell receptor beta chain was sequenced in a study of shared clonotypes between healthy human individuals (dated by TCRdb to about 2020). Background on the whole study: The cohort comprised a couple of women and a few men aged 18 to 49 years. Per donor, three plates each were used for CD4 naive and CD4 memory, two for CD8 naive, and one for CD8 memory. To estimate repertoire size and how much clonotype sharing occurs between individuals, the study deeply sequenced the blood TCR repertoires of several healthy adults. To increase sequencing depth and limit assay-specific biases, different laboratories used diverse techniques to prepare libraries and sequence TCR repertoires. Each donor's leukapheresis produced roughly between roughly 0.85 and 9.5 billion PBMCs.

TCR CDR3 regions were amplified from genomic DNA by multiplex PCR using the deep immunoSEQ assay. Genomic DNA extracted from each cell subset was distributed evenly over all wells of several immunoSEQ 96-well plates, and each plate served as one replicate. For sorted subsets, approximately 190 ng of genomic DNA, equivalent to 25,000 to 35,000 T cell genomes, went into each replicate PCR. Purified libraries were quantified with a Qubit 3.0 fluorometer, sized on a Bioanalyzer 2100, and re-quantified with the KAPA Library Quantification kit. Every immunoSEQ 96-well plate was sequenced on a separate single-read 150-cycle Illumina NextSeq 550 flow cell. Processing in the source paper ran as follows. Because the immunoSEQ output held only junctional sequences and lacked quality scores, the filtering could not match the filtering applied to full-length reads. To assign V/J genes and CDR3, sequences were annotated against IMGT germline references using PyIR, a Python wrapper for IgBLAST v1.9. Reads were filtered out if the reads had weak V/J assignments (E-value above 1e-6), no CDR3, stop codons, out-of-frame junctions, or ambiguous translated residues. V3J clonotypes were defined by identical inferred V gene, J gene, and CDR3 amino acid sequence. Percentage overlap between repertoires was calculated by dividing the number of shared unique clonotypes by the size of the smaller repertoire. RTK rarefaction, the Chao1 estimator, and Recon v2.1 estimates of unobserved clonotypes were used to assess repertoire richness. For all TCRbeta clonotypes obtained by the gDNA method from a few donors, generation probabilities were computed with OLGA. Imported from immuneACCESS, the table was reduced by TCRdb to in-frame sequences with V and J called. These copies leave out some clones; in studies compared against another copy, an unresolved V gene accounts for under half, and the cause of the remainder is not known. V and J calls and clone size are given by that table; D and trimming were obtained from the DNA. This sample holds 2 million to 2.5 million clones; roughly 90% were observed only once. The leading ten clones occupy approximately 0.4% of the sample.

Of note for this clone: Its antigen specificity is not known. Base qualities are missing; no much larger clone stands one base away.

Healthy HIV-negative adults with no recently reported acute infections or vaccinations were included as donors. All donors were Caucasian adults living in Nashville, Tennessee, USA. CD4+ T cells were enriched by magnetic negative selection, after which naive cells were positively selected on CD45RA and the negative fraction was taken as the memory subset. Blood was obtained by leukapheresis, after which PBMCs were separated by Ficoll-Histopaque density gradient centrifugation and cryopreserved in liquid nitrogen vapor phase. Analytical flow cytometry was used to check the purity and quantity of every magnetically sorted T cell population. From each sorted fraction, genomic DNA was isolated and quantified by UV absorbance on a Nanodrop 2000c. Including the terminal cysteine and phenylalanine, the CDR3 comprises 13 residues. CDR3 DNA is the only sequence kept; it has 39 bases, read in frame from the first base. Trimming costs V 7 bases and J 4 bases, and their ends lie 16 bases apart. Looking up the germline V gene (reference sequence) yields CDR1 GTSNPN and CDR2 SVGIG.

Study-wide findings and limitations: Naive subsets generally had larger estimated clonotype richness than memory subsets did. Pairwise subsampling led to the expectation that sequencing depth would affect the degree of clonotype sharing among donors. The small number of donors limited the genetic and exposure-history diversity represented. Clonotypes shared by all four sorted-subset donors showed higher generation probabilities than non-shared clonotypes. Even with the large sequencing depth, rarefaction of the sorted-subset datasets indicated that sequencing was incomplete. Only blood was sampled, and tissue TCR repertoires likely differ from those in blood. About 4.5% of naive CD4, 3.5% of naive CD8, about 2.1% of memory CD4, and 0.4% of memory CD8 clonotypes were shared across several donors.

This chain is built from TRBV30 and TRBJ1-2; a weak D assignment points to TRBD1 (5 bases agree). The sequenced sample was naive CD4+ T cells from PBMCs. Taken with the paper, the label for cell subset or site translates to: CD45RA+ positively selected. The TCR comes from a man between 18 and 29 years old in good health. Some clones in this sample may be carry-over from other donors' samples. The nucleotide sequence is TGTGCCTTCTCCGGGACGCCTCCCTATGGCTACACCTTC. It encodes CAFSGTPPYGYTF.